This T cell receptor beta chain comes out of a study of technical replicates of blood from several donors. This CDR3 comprises 14 residues. Trimming removed 4 bases from V and 4 bases from J; junction bases left unmatched: 4. CDR1 and CDR2 (germline): SNHLY, FYNNEI. The data were produced by immunoSEQ multiplex PCR, yet TCRdb's version contains in-frame clones alone and is incomplete. Here the sample spans some 13,000 clones, roughly 94% being singletons. This clone has only a few counts. The specimen sequenced was PBMCs. The TCR originated in a human donor in good health. This chain joins TRBV2 and TRBJ1-5; 7 nucleotides match TRBD1. CDR3 bases: TGTGCCAGCAGTGGAGGGACAGTTAATCAGCCCCAGCATTTT. Encoded protein: CASSGGTVNQPQHF.